Listed here are 16 T cell receptor beta chains from one sample, sequenced in a study of CD8+ T cells in alopecia areata (dated 2018 in TCRdb). Receptor libraries were prepared by the immunoSEQ multiplex PCR assay. To provide template for TCR sequencing, every sample had RNA extracted and reverse transcribed into cDNA. This immuneACCESS table, as held by TCRdb, lists in-frame sequences with V and J called but not all clones. Of the missing ones, under half trace to an unresolved V gene in checked studies; the others have no known cause. A total of 60,000 to 70,000 clones appear in this sample, about half of them only once. Roughly 17% of the sample is taken by the ten largest. The sample's time point, from its label and the paper: baseline before oral tofacitinib. Sample: CD8+ T cells sorted from blood, taken at week 0. These receptors were taken from a human donor with alopecia areata.

This sequence joins TRBV28 and TRBJ2-7; D is possibly TRBD1 (5 bases). Germline CDR1 MDHEN, CDR2 SYDVKM. Trimming removed 7 bases at V and 2 bases at J, with 15 bases between. This CDR3 contains 14 residues. CDR3 nucleotides: TGTGCCAGCACCCCCACGCAGGGCCCCTACGAGCAGTACTTC. Encoded protein: CASTPTQGPYEQYF.

This clone was detected ten times or more. The chain employs TRBV6-5 and TRBJ2-1; 10 nucleotides align to TRBD1. This CDR3 is built from 14 residues. Germline loops: CDR1 MNHEY, CDR2 SVGAGI. The V gene end was trimmed by 2 bases and the J gene end by 8 bases; junction bases not matched to a gene: 3. The CDR3 coding sequence is TGTGCCAGCAGTTACGACAGGGGGCAGGATGAGCAGTTCTTC. It is translated as CASSYDRGQDEQFF.

The chain uses TRBV11-2 and TRBJ2-5; D is uncertain. This CDR3 has 14 residues. Germline CDR1 reads SGHAT; CDR2 reads FQNNGV. V was trimmed by 4 bases and J by 1 base, leaving 10 bases between them. CDR3 DNA: TGTGCCAGCAGCTCCACCAGCCTCCAAGAGACCCAGTACTTC. This codes for CASSSTSLQETQYF.

This clone was seen a handful of times. V is TRBV30 and J is TRBJ2-1, with 10 nucleotides matching TRBD2. V shed 0 bases and J 6 bases; nucleotides not matched to a gene: 5. Looked up from germline, CDR1 is GTSNPN and CDR2 is SVGIG (reference sequence). The CDR3 loop spans 15 amino acids. CDR3 protein: CAWSVGLAGVNEQFF. Written as DNA, the CDR3 is TGTGCCTGGAGTGTAGGCCTAGCGGGAGTCAATGAGCAGTTCTTC.

This chain connects TRBV27 to TRBJ2-2; 10 bases fit TRBD1. Germline lookup yields CDR1 MNHEY and CDR2 SMNVEV (reference sequence). CDR3 length: 14 amino acids. Losses at the gene ends were 6 bases for V and 6 bases for J; bases not matched to a gene: 4. This CDR3 is CASSGTGVAGELFF. The CDR3 DNA follows: TGTGCCAGCAGCGGGACAGGGGTTGCCGGGGAGCTGTTTTTT.

This clone was recorded once. V is TRBV6-5 and J is TRBJ1-1, with D possibly matching TRBD1 (5 bases). The CDR3 runs 16 residues. The V end was cut by 0 bases, the J end by 0 bases, with 11 bases between. From germline, CDR1 is MNHEY and CDR2 SVGAGI. CDR3 DNA: TGTGCCAGCAGTTACTCGGATACAGGCATGAACACTGAAGCTTTCTTT. This translates into CASSYSDTGMNTEAFF.

The sample holds a few counts of this clone. The gene calls are TRBV7-9 and TRBJ1-1; a possible D gene is TRBD1 (6 bases). The CDR3 is 16 residues long. Germline CDR1 is SEHNR and CDR2 is FQNEAQ (reference sequence). V was clipped by 5 bases and J by 4 bases, with 20 bases between them. This CDR3 is CASSIDRPGARTEAFF. The CDR3 DNA reads TGTGCCAGCAGCATAGACAGGCCAGGGGCTCGCACTGAAGCTTTCTTT.

This clone occurred a few times. This likely reflects a read error, since a far larger clone is one base away. The chain carries TRBV4-1 and TRBJ2-7; D is ambiguous. The CDR3 has 13 amino acids. Trimming cost V 0 bases and J 7 bases, with 10 bases left between them. CDR1 and CDR2 from the germline V gene are MGHRA and YSYEKL. The CDR3 here is CASSQEGSNEQYF. The CDR3 DNA reads TGCGCCAGCAGCCAAGAGGGTTCCAATGAGCAGTACTTC.

The chain carries TRBV6-5 and TRBJ2-5, with 7 bases lining up with TRBD1. The germline V gene encodes CDR1 MNHEY and CDR2 SVGAGI. The CDR3 covers 16 residues. The trim removed 0 bases at V and 2 bases at J, leaving 6 bases unmatched. This CDR3 is CASSYSQGWRQETQYF. The CDR3 DNA reads TGTGCCAGCAGTTACTCACAGGGGTGGCGTCAAGAGACCCAGTACTTC.

This chain uses TRBV5-4 with TRBJ2-5; 13 bases are shared with TRBD2. V gave up 3 bases and J gave up 2 bases; unmatched junction bases: 4. This CDR3 region has 16 residues. The germline V gene encodes CDR1 SGHNT and CDR2 YYREEE (reference sequence). The CDR3 here is CASSSGTSGKQETQYF. The CDR3 DNA is TGTGCCAGCAGCTCAGGGACTAGCGGGAAACAAGAGACCCAGTACTTC. Filled out from reference TRBV5-4 and TRBJ2-5, the complete variable domain reads ETGVTQSPTHLIKTRGQQVTLRCSSQSGHNTVSWYQQALGQGPQFIFQYYREEENGRGNFPPRFSGLQFPNYSSELNVNALELDDSALYLCASSSGTSGKQETQYFGPGTRLLVL.

This clone is a singleton in its sample. A junction boundary mismatches the germline segment, possibly from a read error. The rearrangement uses TRBV29-1 and TRBJ2-7, with 11 positions matching TRBD2. CDR3 length equals 14 residues. Looked up from germline, CDR1 is SQVTM and CDR2 is ANQGSEA. The CDR3 region is CSVMTSGNSYEQHF. CDR3 sequence (DNA): TGCAGCGTGATGACTAGCGGGAACTCCTACGAGCAGCACTTC.

The chain links TRBV27 to TRBJ2-1; D is unresolved. Looked up from germline, CDR1 is MNHEY and CDR2 is SMNVEV (reference sequence). CDR3 size: 11 residues. V lost 7 bases, J lost 3 bases, and 4 bases lay in between. The CDR3 region is CASTFYNEQFF. Written as DNA, the CDR3 is TGTGCCAGCACCTTCTACAATGAGCAGTTCTTC.

The CDR3, as DNA: TGCGCCAGCAGAGTCGAGTTGGGTACGGGCTATGGCTACACCTTC. Encoded protein: CASRVELGTGYGYTF. This rearrangement joins TRBV5-1 to TRBJ1-2; D is unresolved. Germline V gives CDR1 SGHRS, CDR2 YFSETQ. V was clipped by 5 bases and J by 4 bases, with 18 bases between them. CDR3 length: 15 residues.

The chain joins TRBV2 to TRBJ2-4; tentatively, D is TRBD1 or TRBD2 (6 bases each). With 8 bases removed from V and 0 bases from J, the gap between germline ends came to 14 bases. Germline CDR1 reads SNHLY; CDR2 reads FYNNEI. The CDR3 sequence is 15 residues long. In DNA, the CDR3 is TGTGCCAGCCTCGGGGGACAACTAGCCAAAAACATTCAGTACTTC. Residues: CASLGGQLAKNIQYF.

Details on this clone: One end of the junction varies from germline; a read error may be responsible. The chain carries TRBV7-7 and TRBJ2-3; D is unresolved. The CDR3 spans 13 residues. Germline V lookup: CDR1 SSHAT, CDR2 FNYEAQ (reference sequence). The CDR3 DNA sequence: TGTGCTAGCAGCCCCGCGGGCACAGATACGCAGTATTTT. It codes for CASSPAGTDTQYF. Based on the CDR3 plus reference TRBV7-7 and TRBJ2-3, the full variable domain is GAGVSQSPRYKVTKRGQDVTLRCDPISSHATLYWYQQALGQGPEFLTYFNYEAQPDKSGLPSDRFSAERPEGSISTLTIQRTEQRDSAMYRCASSPAGTDTQYFGPGTRLTVL.

The rearrangement uses TRBV19 and TRBJ2-7; TRBD1 matches 10 bases. The germline V gene encodes CDR1 LNHDA and CDR2 SQIVND (reference sequence). This CDR3 is built from 13 residues. V lost 9 bases to trimming and J lost 6 bases; unmatched junction nucleotides: 8. CDR3 protein: CASNPGQGSEQYF. The DNA of the CDR3 is TGTGCCAGCAACCCGGGACAGGGGTCCGAGCAGTACTTC.